The T cell receptor (beta chain) described here comes from a study of early T cells in non-severe SARS-CoV-2 infection. Looking at the study overall: Whole-blood bulk RNA, unsorted, was sequenced, and chains were unpaired.

Attachment of unique molecular identifiers was made to individual cDNA molecules. TCRdb re-analysed the 5' RACE reads in MiXCR, keeping a single row per CDR3 protein. Seen here are some 56,000 distinct CDR3 sequences, about 15% observed once, and the top ten hold approximately 4%. Study results and caveats: Clonotype matching in VDJdb favored anti-spike CD8 responses and did not capture private and CD4 specificities.

The table lists this clonotype with many counts. The antigen is unknown. The germline V gene encodes CDR1 SEHNR and CDR2 FQNEAQ (reference sequence). V lost 2 bases, J lost 1 base, and 7 bases lay in between. The CDR3 is made up of 14 amino acids. The rearrangement joins TRBV7-9 to TRBJ2-3; no definite D call. This sequence originates from an adult who was a healthcare worker with PCR-confirmed SARS-CoV-2 infection or an uninfected control (not recorded which). The material was whole blood, obtained at baseline. The CDR3 nucleotides read TGTGCCAGCAGCTTAAAACTTCGCACAGATACGCAGTATTTT. Translated: CASSLKLRTDTQYF.